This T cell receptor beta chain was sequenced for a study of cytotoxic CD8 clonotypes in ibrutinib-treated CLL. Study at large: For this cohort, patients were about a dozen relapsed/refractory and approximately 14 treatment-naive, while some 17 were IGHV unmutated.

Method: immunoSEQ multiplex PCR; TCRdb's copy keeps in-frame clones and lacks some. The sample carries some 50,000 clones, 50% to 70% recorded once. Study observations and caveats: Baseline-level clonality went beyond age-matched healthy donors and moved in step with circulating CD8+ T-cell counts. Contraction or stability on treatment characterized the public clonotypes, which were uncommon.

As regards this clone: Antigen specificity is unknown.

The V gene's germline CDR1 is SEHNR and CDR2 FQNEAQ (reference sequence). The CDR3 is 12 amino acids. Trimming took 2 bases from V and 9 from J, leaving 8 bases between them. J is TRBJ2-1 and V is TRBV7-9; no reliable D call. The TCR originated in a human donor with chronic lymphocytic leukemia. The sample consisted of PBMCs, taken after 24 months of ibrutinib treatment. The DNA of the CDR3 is TGTGCCAGCAGCTTAAACCTGGGTGAGCAGTTCTTC. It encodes CASSLNLGEQFF.